This T cell receptor beta chain was profiled in a study of T-cell reconstitution after alpha-beta-depleted transplantation in children. Trimming removed 1 base from V and 5 bases from J; junction bases left unmatched: 5. Germline loops: CDR1 DFQATT, CDR2 SNEGSKA (reference sequence). The CDR3 covers 15 residues. Using unique molecular identifiers, the investigators prepared the TCRbeta library. TCRdb re-called the PCR reads with MiXCR, one entry per CDR3 protein. In the table there are a few hundred thousand distinct CDR3 sequences, roughly 15% of which are singletons. A note on this clonotype: What it binds is not known.

Study results and limitations: Surviving recipient cells, namely T cells and thymic progenitors, were the source of high day-60 TCRbeta diversity in some patients.

This TCR was sampled from a boy less than two years old who had a stem cell transplant for Wiskott-Aldrich syndrome, so the T cells may come from the graft donor. Sequenced here: PBMCs, mostly from graft donor cells, sampled 360 days after TCRalphabeta/CD19-depleted stem cell transplant. This chain uses TRBV20-1 with TRBJ2-2; TRBD2 aligns across 9 bases. This CDR3 is CSARARGRGTGELFF. CDR3 DNA: TGCAGTGCTAGAGCACGCGGGAGGGGGACCGGGGAGCTGTTTTTT.